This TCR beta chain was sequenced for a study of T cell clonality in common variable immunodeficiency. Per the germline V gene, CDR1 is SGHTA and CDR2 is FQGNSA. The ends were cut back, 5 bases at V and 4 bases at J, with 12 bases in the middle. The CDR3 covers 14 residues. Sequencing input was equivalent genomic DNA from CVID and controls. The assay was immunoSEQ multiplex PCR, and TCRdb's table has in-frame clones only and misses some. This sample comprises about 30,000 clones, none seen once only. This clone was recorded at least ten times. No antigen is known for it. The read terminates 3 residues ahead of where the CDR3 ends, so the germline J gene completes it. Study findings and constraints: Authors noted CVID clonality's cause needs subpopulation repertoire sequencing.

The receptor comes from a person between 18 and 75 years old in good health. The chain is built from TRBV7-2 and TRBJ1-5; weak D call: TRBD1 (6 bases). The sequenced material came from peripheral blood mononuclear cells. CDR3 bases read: TGTGCCAGCAGCCGAGGACAGACTAATCAGCCC. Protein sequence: CASSRGQTNQP. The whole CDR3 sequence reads CASSRGQTNQPQHF.